The 24 T cell receptor beta chains in this list originate from one sample, sequenced in a study of blood T cell repertoires in COVID-19. The method was immunoSEQ multiplex PCR; TCRdb's version includes in-frame clones alone and lacks a portion of them. The sample contains under 200,000 clones, just over 85% of which appear only once. What was sequenced was peripheral blood. The receptors shown here come from a man aged 45-65 years with active or convalescent COVID-19.

The chain employs TRBV2 and TRBJ2-2; perhaps TRBD2 as D (5 bases). Trimming left V 4 bases short and J 6 bases short, with 9 bases between. CDR3 length equals 13 residues. Per the germline V gene, CDR1 is SNHLY and CDR2 is FYNNEI. The CDR3 DNA reads TGTGCCAGCAGTGGTGAGGGATCCGGGGAGCTGTTTTTT. It translates to CASSGEGSGELFF.

This clone has only one observation. The chain carries TRBV7-2 and TRBJ2-1; TRBD1 matches at 9 bases. V was pared by 1 base and J by 10 bases, with 8 bases of the junction left unmatched. CDR3 length: 15 residues. Germline loops: CDR1 SGHTA, CDR2 FQGNSA. The CDR3 DNA reads TGTGCCAGCAGCTTAGTCGGGACAGGGCGAATCGAGCAGTTCTTC. Its protein product is CASSLVGTGRIEQFF.

This chain uses TRBV30 with TRBJ2-2; 7 positions agree with TRBD2. V dropped 3 bases and J dropped 1; count of bases not matched to a gene: 2. The CDR3 has 14 amino acids. The germline V gene has CDR1 GTSNPN and CDR2 SVGIG (reference sequence). The CDR3 protein is CAWRAGWNTGELFF. CDR3 in DNA: TGTGCCTGGAGAGCGGGATGGAACACCGGGGAGCTGTTTTTT.

The chain uses TRBV6-2 or TRBV6-3 and TRBJ1-2, with D possibly being TRBD1 (5 bases). The CDR3 length is 13 residues. V gave up 6 bases and J gave up 1 base, with 9 bases separating them. CDR1 and CDR2 (germline): MNHEY, SVGEGT. The CDR3, as DNA: TGTGCCAGCAGCTCCAGGGTTAACTATGGCTACACCTTC. Protein product: CASSSRVNYGYTF.

The chain uses TRBV29-1 and TRBJ1-6; D perhaps matches TRBD1 (6 bases). V was trimmed by 4 bases and J by 7 bases, leaving 11 bases between them. CDR3 size: 13 residues. Germline V gives CDR1 SQVTM, CDR2 ANQGSEA. This chain's CDR3 is CSVADSLNSPLHF. CDR3 bases: TGCAGCGTTGCGGACAGCCTGAATTCACCCCTCCACTTT.

The V and J genes are TRBV29-1 and TRBJ1-1; 10 bases map to TRBD1. CDR3 length equals 13 residues. Per the germline V gene, CDR1 is SQVTM and CDR2 is ANQGSEA. Trimming took 6 bases from V and 3 from J; bases not matched to a gene: 4. This chain's CDR3 is CSVRQGADTEAFF. CDR3 DNA sequence: TGCAGCGTCCGACAGGGGGCGGACACTGAAGCTTTCTTT. The full variable domain, in which reference TRBV29-1 and TRBJ1-1 provide the parts outside the CDR3, is SAVISQKPSRDICQRGTSLTIQCQVDSQVTMMFWYRQQPGQSLTLIATANQGSEATYESGFVIDKFPISRPNLTFSTLTVSNMSPEDSSIYLCSVRQGADTEAFFGQGTRLTVV.

The chain joins TRBV24-1 to TRBJ2-5; 11 nucleotides match TRBD1. Trimming at V came to 4 bases and at J to 5 bases, leaving 5 bases not matched to a gene. The CDR3 covers 15 residues. Germline CDR1 reads KGHDR; CDR2 reads SFDVKD. CDR3 coding DNA: TGTGCCACCAGTGAACGGACAGGGGGCGGTGAGACCCAGTACTTC. Amino acids: CATSERTGGGETQYF.

The rearrangement uses TRBV15 and TRBJ2-1; 7 positions match TRBD2. Germline V lookup: CDR1 LNHNV, CDR2 YYDKDF (reference sequence). With V trimmed by 2 bases and J by 4 bases, 17 bases remained unmatched. The CDR3 totals 19 residues. CDR3 residues: CATSRLKGRVNLYYNEQFF. CDR3 bases: TGTGCCACCAGCAGACTTAAAGGGAGGGTGAACCTATATTACAATGAGCAGTTCTTC. The variable domain in full, with the rest retrieved from reference TRBV15 and TRBJ2-1, is DAMVIQNPRYQVTQFGKPVTLSCSQTLNHNVMYWYQQKSSQAPKLLFHYYDKDFNNEADTPDNFQSRRPNTSFCFLDIRSPGLGDTAMYLCATSRLKGRVNLYYNEQFFGPGTRLTVL.

This clone was seen once. The chain couples TRBV7-9 to TRBJ1-4, with 9 bases aligning to TRBD1. CDR3 size: 19 residues. The ends lost 5 bases at V and 3 bases at J; junction bases unmatched: 16. CDR1 is SEHNR and CDR2 is FQNEAQ in the germline V gene (reference sequence). The CDR3 reads CASSQPKQGAEGANEKLFF. The CDR3, as DNA: TGTGCCAGCAGCCAACCCAAACAGGGGGCTGAGGGAGCTAATGAAAAACTGTTTTTT.

The chain links TRBV14 to TRBJ2-1, with D possibly being TRBD2 (5 bases). Germline CDR1 and CDR2: SGHDN and FVKESK. The CDR3 covers 16 residues. V was clipped by 4 bases and J by 2 bases, with 15 bases between them. The CDR3 loop is CASSPIIYGTYNEQFF. As DNA, the CDR3 is TGTGCCAGCAGCCCTATTATTTACGGGACCTACAATGAGCAGTTCTTC.

This clone was observed a single time. The chain carries TRBV5-1 and TRBJ1-5; tentatively, D is TRBD1 (5 bases). Germline loops: CDR1 SGHRS, CDR2 YFSETQ. The CDR3 covers 13 residues. Trimming took off 5 bases at V and 0 bases at J, with 6 bases between the two ends. CDR3 in amino acids: CASRGGSNQPQHF. In nucleotides, the CDR3 is TGCGCCAGCAGGGGGGGTAGCAATCAGCCCCAGCATTTT.

V usage is TRBV12-3 or TRBV12-4 and J usage is TRBJ1-5; no firm D call. The length of the CDR3 is 13 residues. The V gene lost 5 bases and the J gene lost 4 bases, with 9 bases spanning the gap. CDR3 sequence: CASSRRENQPQHF. The CDR3 DNA is TGTGCCAGCAGTCGACGGGAGAATCAGCCCCAGCATTTT.

This chain joins TRBV10-3 and TRBJ1-1; D is unclear. This CDR3 contains 13 residues. CDR1 is ENHRY and CDR2 is SYGVKD in the germline V gene. V was trimmed by 0 bases and J by 1 base, leaving 3 bases between them. In DNA, the CDR3 is TGTGCCATCAGTGAGTCAGCGAACACTGAAGCTTTCTTT. This sequence encodes CAISESANTEAFF.

V gene TRBV5-1 combines with J gene TRBJ1-2, with TRBD1 matching over 11 bases. The CDR3 loop spans 18 amino acids. Germline loops: CDR1 SGHRS, CDR2 YFSETQ. With V trimmed by 0 bases and J by 7 bases, 14 bases remained unmatched. CDR3 DNA sequence: TGCGCCAGCAGCTTGGACTCTGGGACAGGGGGTTTCGGGAGTGGCTACACCTTC. Its protein product is CASSLDSGTGGFGSGYTF.

The chain is built from TRBV19 and TRBJ2-3; D perhaps matches TRBD2 (6 bases). V was shortened by 2 bases and J by 0 bases, with 9 bases between the two germline ends. Looked up from germline, CDR1 is LNHDA and CDR2 is SQIVND (reference sequence). The CDR3 is made up of 15 amino acids. The CDR3 coding sequence is TGTGCCAGTAGTATACGCGGGAAGAGCACAGATACGCAGTATTTT. Translated: CASSIRGKSTDTQYF.

The chain uses TRBV3-1 (or the pseudogene TRBV3-2) and TRBJ2-5, with no clear D. The length of the CDR3 is 12 residues. The germline CDR1 and CDR2 sequences are LGHDT and YNNKEL (reference sequence). Trimming shortened V by 8 bases and J by 0 bases, and 7 bases separated the two germline ends. For the CDR3, the DNA is TGTGCCAGCGCGGCAAACCAAGAGACCCAGTACTTC. Its protein is CASAANQETQYF.

J is TRBJ2-1 and V is TRBV11-2, with 13 bases lining up with TRBD2. The germline gives CDR1 SGHAT, CDR2 FQNNGV. Trimming removed 5 bases from V and 3 bases from J; junction bases left unmatched: 4. The CDR3 loop spans 16 amino acids. CDR3 coding DNA: TGTGCCAGCAGCACGACTAGCGGGGGGCTCTACAATGAGCAGTTCTTC. Protein sequence: CASSTTSGGLYNEQFF.

The chain joins TRBV6-6 to TRBJ1-2, with 9 bases fitting TRBD1. Germline loops: CDR1 MNHNY, CDR2 SVGAGI (reference sequence). J lost 4 bases, V lost 6 bases, and 6 bases had no gene match. The CDR3 contains 14 residues. CDR3 sequence (DNA): TGTGCCAGCAGGGGGGACAGGGTTTTCTATGGCTACACCTTC. The encoded protein is CASRGDRVFYGYTF.

This chain links TRBV7-2 with TRBJ1-2; D might be TRBD1 (6 bases). Trimming removed 1 base from V and 0 bases from J, with 6 bases in between. Per germline, CDR1 SGHTA and CDR2 FQGNSA. The CDR3 contains 14 residues. In DNA form, the CDR3 reads TGTGCCAGCAGCTTAGACAGGGCTAACTATGGCTACACCTTC. As protein: CASSLDRANYGYTF.

V and J are TRBV5-1 and TRBJ2-3; D perhaps matches TRBD2 (5 bases). The CDR3 runs to 14 residues. Deletions cut 6 bases from V and 4 bases from J, with 15 bases between. Germline CDR1 and CDR2: SGHRS and YFSETQ. The CDR3 region has the DNA TGCGCCAGCAAGCCGGGGTATGGGCCAGATACGCAGTATTTT. This codes for CASKPGYGPDTQYF.

V gene TRBV30 combines with J gene TRBJ1-6; D remains unclear. The V gene lost 0 bases and the J gene lost 5 bases, with 11 bases spanning the gap. This CDR3 has 15 residues. CDR1 is GTSNPN, CDR2 SVGIG, per germline (reference sequence). The CDR3, as DNA: TGTGCCTGGAGTGTTGGTGGTGGAGATAATTCACCCCTCCACTTT. Translating it yields CAWSVGGGDNSPLHF.

This rearrangement joins TRBV7-2 to TRBJ1-2, with D possibly TRBD1 on 5 matching bases. The CDR3 sequence is 13 residues long. The germline gives CDR1 SGHTA, CDR2 FQGNSA. Trimming took 2 bases from V and 8 from J, leaving 12 bases between them. CDR3 residues: CASSLSTVRGYTF. The CDR3 bases are TGTGCCAGCAGCTTATCGACAGTAAGAGGCTACACCTTC.

This clone was detected a few times. Other DNA sequences within the sample encode an identical CDR3. The chain combines TRBV5-1 with TRBJ2-3; TRBD1 aligns across 7 bases. The CDR3 is 14 amino acids. Germline CDR1 is SGHRS and CDR2 is YFSETQ. The trim removed 0 bases at V and 6 bases at J, leaving 4 bases unmatched. The CDR3 bases are TGCGCCAGCAGCTTGGGACAGGGACGCGATACGCAGTATTTT. Translated, it gives CASSLGQGRDTQYF.

The chain links TRBV25-1 to TRBJ2-5; no clear D gene. V was shortened by 6 bases and J by 5 bases, with 4 bases between the two germline ends. Germline CDR1 is MGHDK and CDR2 is SYGVNS. This CDR3 is 10 amino acids long. For the CDR3, the DNA is TGTGCCAGCAGCTTTGAGACCCAGTACTTC. Encoded protein: CASSFETQYF.